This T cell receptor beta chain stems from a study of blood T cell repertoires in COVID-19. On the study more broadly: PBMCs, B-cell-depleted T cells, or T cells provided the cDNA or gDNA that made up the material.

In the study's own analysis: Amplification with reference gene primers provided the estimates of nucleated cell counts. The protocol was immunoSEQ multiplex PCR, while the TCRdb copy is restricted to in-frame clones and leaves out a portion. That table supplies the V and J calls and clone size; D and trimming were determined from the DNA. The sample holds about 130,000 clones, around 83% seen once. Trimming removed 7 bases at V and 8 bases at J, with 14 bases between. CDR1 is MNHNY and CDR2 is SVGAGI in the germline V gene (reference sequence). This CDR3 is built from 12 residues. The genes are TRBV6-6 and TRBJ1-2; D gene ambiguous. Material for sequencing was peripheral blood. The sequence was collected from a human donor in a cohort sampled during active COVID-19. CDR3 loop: CASTDRDTGYTF. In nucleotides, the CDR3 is TGTGCCAGCACTGATAGAGACACCGGCTACACCTTC.